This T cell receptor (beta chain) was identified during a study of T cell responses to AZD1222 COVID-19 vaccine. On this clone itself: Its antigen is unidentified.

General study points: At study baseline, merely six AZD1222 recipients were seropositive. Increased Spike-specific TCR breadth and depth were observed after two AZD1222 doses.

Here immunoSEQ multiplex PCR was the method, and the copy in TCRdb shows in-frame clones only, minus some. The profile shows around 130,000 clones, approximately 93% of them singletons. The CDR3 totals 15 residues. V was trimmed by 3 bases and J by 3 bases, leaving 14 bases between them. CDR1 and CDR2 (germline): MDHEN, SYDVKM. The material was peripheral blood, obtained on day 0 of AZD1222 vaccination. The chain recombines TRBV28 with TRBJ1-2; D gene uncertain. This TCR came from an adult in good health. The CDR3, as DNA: TGTGCCAGCAGTTTTTCCCCCTCGCTATACTATGGCTACACCTTC. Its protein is CASSFSPSLYYGYTF.